This TCR beta chain was found in a study of T-cell memory formation after mild COVID-19. Study information: In these data, TCR clusters were largely donor specific.

General study findings and limits: The appearance of some responding clones in pre-infection memory suggested that cross-reactive memory joined. Whether second-wave clones peaking at day 37 were SARS-CoV-2 specific went unconfirmed.

Germline lookup yields CDR1 SGHTA and CDR2 FQGNSA. This CDR3 comprises 13 residues. The V and J ends lost 2 bases and 8 bases respectively, with 10 bases between them. 5'RACE primed at constant segments yielded TCR alpha and TCR beta cDNA libraries bearing sample barcodes and UMIs. TCRdb independently ran MiXCR on the 5' RACE reads; one entry per CDR3 protein. The table lists about 110,000 distinct CDR3 sequences, 18% of them singletons, with approximately 5.5% in the top ten. As to this clonotype: Its antigen is unknown.

The sequenced sample was PBMCs or a T cell subset sorted from them (not recorded which). The chain recombines TRBV7-2 with TRBJ2-1; D remains ambiguous. The receptor's source is a man younger than 30 who had mild COVID-19 (a few samples of this study predate the infection). Cell type and time point are not known. CDR3 residues: CASSLSPRDEQFF. The CDR3 coding sequence is TGTGCCAGCAGCTTAAGCCCTCGGGATGAGCAGTTCTTC.